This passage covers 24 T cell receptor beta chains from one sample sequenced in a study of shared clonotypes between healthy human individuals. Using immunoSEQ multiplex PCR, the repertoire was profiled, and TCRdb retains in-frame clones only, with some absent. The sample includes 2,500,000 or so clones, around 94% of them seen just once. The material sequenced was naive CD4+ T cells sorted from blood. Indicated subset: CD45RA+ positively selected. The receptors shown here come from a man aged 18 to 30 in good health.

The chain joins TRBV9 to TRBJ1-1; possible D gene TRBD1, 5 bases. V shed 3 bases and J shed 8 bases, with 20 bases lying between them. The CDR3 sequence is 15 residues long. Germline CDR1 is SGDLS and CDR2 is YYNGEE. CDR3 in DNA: TGTGCCAGCAGCGCATATCAGGGTACGGCCGGCGAAGCTTTCTTT. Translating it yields CASSAYQGTAGEAFF.

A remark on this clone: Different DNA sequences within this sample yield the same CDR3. CDR3 DNA: TGTGCCAGCTCACCACCAAATACTGGGGAGCTGTTTTTT. It yields the protein CASSPPNTGELFF. This chain connects TRBV18 to TRBJ2-2; D is unresolved. The CDR3 runs to 13 residues. Deletions cut 0 bases from V and 8 bases from J, with 7 bases between. The germline V gene encodes CDR1 KGHSH and CDR2 LQKENI.

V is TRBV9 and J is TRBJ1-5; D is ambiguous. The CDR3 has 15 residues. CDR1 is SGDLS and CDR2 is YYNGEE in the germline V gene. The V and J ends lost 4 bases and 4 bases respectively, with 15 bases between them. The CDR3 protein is CASSLDGDFNQPQHF. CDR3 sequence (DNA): TGTGCCAGCAGCTTAGATGGGGATTTTAATCAGCCCCAGCATTTT. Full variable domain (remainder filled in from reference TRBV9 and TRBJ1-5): DSGVTQTPKHLITATGQRVTLRCSPRSGDLSVYWYQQSLDQGLQFLIQYYNGEERAKGNILERFSAQQFPDLHSELNLSSLELGDSALYFCASSLDGDFNQPQHFGDGTRLSIL.

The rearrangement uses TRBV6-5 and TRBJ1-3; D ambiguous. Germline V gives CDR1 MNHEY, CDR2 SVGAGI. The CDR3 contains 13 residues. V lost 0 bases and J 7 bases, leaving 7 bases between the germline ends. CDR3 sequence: CASSYSNSNTIYF. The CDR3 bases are TGTGCCAGCAGTTACTCGAATTCCAACACCATATATTTT.

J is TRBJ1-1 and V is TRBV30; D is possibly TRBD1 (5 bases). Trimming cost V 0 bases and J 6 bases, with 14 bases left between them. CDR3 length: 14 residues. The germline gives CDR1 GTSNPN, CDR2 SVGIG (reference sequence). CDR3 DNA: TGTGCCTGGAGTGTCCCCTCAGGGATGGCTGAAGCTTTCTTT. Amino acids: CAWSVPSGMAEAFF.

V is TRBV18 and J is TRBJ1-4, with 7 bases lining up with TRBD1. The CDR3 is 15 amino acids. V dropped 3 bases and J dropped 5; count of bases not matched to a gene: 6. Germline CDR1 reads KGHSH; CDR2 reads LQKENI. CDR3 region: CASSPPGQKNEKLFF. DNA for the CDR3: TGTGCCAGCTCACCCCCGGGACAGAAAAATGAAAAACTGTTTTTT. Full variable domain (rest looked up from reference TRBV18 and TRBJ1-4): NAGVMQNPRHLVRRRGQEARLRCSPMKGHSHVYWYRQLPEEGLKFMVYLQKENIIDESGMPKERFSAEFPKEGPSILRIQQVVRGDSAAYFCASSPPGQKNEKLFFGSGTQLSVL.

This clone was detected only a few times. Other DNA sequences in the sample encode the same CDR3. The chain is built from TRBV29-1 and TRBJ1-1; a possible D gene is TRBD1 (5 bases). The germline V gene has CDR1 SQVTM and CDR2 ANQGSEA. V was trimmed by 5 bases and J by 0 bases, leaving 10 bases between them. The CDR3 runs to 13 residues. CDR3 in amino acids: CSVTGRMNTEAFF. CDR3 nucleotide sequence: TGCAGCGTTACGGGACGGATGAACACTGAAGCTTTCTTT.

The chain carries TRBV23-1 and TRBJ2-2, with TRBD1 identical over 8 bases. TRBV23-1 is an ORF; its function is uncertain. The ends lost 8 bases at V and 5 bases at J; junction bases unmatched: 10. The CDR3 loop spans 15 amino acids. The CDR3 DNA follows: TGCGCCAGCCTGCCAGGGGGCCGTTGGACCGGGGAGCTGTTTTTT. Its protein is CASLPGGRWTGELFF.

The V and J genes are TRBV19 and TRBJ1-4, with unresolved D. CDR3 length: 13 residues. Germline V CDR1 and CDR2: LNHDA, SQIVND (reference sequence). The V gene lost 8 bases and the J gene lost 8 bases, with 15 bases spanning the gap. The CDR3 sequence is CASSLIRGEKLFF. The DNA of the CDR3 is TGTGCCAGTTCTCTAATCAGAGGAGAAAAACTGTTTTTT.

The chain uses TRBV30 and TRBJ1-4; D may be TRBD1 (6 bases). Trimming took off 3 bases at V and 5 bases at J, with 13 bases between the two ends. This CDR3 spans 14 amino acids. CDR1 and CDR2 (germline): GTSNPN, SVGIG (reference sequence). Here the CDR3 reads CAWRGDKSNEKLFF. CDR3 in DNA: TGTGCCTGGAGGGGGGACAAATCAAATGAAAAACTGTTTTTT.

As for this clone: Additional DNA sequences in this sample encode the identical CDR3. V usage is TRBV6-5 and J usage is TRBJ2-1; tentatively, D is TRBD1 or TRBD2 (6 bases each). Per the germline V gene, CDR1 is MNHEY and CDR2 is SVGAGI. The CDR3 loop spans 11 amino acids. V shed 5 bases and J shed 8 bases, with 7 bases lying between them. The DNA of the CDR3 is TGTGCCAGCAGTAGGGGGGATGAGCAGTTCTTC. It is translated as CASSRGDEQFF.

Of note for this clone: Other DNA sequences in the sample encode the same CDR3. CDR3 loop: CASSQPGQGKNIQYF. The DNA for the CDR3 is TGCGCCAGCAGCCAACCGGGCCAAGGCAAAAACATTCAGTACTTC. The chain is built from TRBV4-1 and TRBJ2-4, with no clear D. The CDR3 spans 15 residues. Germline V gene data show CDR1 as MGHRA and CDR2 as YSYEKL. Trimming left V 2 bases short and J 3 bases short, with 11 bases between.

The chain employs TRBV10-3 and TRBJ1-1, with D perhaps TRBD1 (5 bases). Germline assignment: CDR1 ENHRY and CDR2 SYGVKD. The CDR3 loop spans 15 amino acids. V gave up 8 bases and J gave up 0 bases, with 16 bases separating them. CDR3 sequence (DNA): TGTGCCATCGGGGACGGACTCACCATGAACACTGAAGCTTTCTTT. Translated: CAIGDGLTMNTEAFF.

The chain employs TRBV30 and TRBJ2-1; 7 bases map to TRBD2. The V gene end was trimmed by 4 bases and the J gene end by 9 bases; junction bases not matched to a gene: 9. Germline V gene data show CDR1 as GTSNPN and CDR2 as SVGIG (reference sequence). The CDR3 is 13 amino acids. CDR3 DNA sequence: TGTGCCTGGAAAATTTGGGGGGGAAGTGAGCAGTTCTTC. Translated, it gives CAWKIWGGSEQFF.

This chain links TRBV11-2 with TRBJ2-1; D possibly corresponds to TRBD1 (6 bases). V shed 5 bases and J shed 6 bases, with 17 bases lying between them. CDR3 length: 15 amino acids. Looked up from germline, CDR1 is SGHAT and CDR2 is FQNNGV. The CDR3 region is CASSAPELGGNEQFF. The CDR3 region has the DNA TGTGCCAGCAGCGCACCCGAACTAGGGGGCAATGAGCAGTTCTTC. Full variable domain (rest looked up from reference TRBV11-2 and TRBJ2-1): EAGVAQSPRYKIIEKRQSVAFWCNPISGHATLYWYQQILGQGPKLLIQFQNNGVVDDSQLPKDRFSAERLKGVDSTLKIQPAKLEDSAVYLCASSAPELGGNEQFFGPGTRLTVL.

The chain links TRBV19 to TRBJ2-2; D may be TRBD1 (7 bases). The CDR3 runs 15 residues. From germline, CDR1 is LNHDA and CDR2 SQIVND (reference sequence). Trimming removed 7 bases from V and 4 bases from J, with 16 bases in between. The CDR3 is CASMEGARSTGELFF. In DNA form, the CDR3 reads TGTGCCAGTATGGAGGGGGCGCGTTCCACCGGGGAGCTGTTTTTT.

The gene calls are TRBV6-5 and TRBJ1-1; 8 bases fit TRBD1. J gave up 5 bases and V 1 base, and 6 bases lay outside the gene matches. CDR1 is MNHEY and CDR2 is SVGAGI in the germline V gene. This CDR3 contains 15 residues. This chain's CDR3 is CASSYLRTGLTEAFF. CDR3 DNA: TGTGCCAGCAGTTACTTACGGACAGGGCTGACTGAAGCTTTCTTT.

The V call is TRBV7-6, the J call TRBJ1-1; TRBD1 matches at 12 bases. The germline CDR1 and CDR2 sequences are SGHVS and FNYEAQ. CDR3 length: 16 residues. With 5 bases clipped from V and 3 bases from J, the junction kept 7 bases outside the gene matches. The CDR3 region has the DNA TGTGCCAGCAGCCCGGGACAGGGGGCGTTGGACACTGAAGCTTTCTTT. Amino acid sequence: CASSPGQGALDTEAFF.

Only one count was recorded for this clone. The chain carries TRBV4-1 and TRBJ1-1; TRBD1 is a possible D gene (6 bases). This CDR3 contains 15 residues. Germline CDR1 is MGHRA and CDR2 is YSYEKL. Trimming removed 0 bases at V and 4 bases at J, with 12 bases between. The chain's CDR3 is CASSQEGRGSTEAFF. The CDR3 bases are TGCGCCAGCAGCCAAGAAGGGAGGGGGAGCACTGAAGCTTTCTTT.

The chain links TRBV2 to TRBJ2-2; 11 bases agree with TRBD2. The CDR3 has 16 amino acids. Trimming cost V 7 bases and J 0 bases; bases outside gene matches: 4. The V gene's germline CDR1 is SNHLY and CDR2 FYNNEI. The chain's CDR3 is CASKPSGGSNTGELFF. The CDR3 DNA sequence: TGTGCCAGCAAACCTAGCGGGGGGTCGAACACCGGGGAGCTGTTTTTT.

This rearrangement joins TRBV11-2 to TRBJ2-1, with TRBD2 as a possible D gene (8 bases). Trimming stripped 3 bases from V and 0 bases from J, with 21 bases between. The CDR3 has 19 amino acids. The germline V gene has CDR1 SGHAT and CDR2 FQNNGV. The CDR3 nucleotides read TGTGCCAGCAGCTTTTGGTCTAGCGGGTACAGGGGCTCCTACAATGAGCAGTTCTTC. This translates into CASSFWSSGYRGSYNEQFF.

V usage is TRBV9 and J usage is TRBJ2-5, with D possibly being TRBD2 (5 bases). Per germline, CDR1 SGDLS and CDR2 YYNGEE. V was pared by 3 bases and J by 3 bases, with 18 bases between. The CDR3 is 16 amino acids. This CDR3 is CASSDQTGSGKETQYF. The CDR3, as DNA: TGTGCCAGCAGCGACCAGACGGGGTCGGGAAAAGAGACCCAGTACTTC.

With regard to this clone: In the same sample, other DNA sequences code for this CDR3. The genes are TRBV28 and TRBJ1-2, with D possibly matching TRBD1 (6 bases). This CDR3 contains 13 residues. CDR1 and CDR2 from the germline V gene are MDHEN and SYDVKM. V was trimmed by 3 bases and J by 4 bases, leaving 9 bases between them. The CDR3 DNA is TGTGCCAGCAGTTTGACAGGATTCTATGGCTACACCTTC. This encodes CASSLTGFYGYTF.

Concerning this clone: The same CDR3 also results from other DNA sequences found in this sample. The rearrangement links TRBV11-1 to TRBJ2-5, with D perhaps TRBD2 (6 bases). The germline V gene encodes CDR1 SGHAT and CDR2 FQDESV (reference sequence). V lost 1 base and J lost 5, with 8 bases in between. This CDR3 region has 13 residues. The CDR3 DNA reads TGTGCCAGCAGCTTAGGCGGGGCCGAGACCCAGTACTTC. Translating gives CASSLGGAETQYF.